One and the same sample provided the 27 T cell receptor beta chains below, sequenced in a study of a mutant IDH1 vaccine in newly diagnosed glioma. Their cognate antigens are unknown. Measured with immunoSEQ multiplex PCR; TCRdb has only the in-frame clones, and not every one. This table holds about 67,000 clones, around nine tenths found once. The sample's time point: week 11, during vaccination. Vaccination used 300 ug of mutant IDH1 20-mer peptide per dose, with topical imiquimod. The sample in question was PBMCs, obtained from a glioma patient whose treatment included an IDH1 peptide vaccine. Source of these receptors: a man in his forties with glioma.

This clone was picked up one time. J is TRBJ1-4 and V is TRBV10-3; no clear D gene. This CDR3 is 16 amino acids long. From germline, CDR1 is ENHRY and CDR2 SYGVKD. V lost 2 bases, J lost 0 bases, and 10 bases lay in between. For the CDR3, the DNA is TGTGCCATCAGTGAGACAAGATCTCCAACTAATGAAAAACTGTTTTTT. The encoded protein is CAISETRSPTNEKLFF.

This clone was counted a few times. The chain employs TRBV5-1 and TRBJ2-6, with 11 nucleotides matching TRBD1. The CDR3 has 18 amino acids. Trimming removed 6 bases from V and 0 bases from J; junction bases left unmatched: 8. CDR1 is SGHRS, CDR2 YFSETQ, per germline. CDR3 sequence: CASKQTGTGGSGANVLTF. CDR3 nucleotide sequence: TGCGCCAGCAAACAGACCGGGACAGGGGGCTCTGGGGCCAACGTCCTGACTTTC.

V gene TRBV11-2 combines with J gene TRBJ1-6; D is ambiguous. The germline V and J ends were trimmed by 0 bases and 8 bases, with 11 bases remaining between them. This CDR3 has 15 residues. The V gene's germline CDR1 is SGHAT and CDR2 FQNNGV. CDR3 in amino acids: CASSLELGSHSPLHF. The CDR3 region has the DNA TGTGCCAGCAGCTTAGAGTTAGGATCTCATTCACCCCTCCACTTT. Full variable domain (missing parts from reference TRBV11-2 and TRBJ1-6): EAGVAQSPRYKIIEKRQSVAFWCNPISGHATLYWYQQILGQGPKLLIQFQNNGVVDDSQLPKDRFSAERLKGVDSTLKIQPAKLEDSAVYLCASSLELGSHSPLHFGNGTRLTVT.

By share, this clone ranks as medium-sized. This chain links TRBV7-3 with TRBJ2-3; the D gene is possibly TRBD2 (5 bases). This CDR3 comprises 17 residues. The V end lost 5 bases, the J end lost 4 bases, and 22 bases lay between the germline ends. Germline assignment: CDR1 SGHTA and CDR2 FQGTGA. The CDR3 loop is CASSRTASGGKSDTQYF. For the CDR3, the DNA is TGTGCCAGCAGCCGGACTGCGAGCGGAGGAAAGTCAGATACGCAGTATTTT.

In this sample, this clone turned up once. The chain joins TRBV28 to TRBJ2-7; 8 bases fit TRBD1. CDR3 length: 15 amino acids. The V and J ends lost 1 base and 5 bases, in that order; junction bases with no gene match: 7. CDR1 MDHEN and CDR2 SYDVKM come from the germline V gene. CDR3 DNA sequence: TGTGCCAGCAGTTTATCGACAGGGGTTAAGGACGAGCAGTACTTC. This codes for CASSLSTGVKDEQYF.

Notes on this clone: An end of the junction differs from the germline gene, which may be a read error. The rearrangement uses TRBV19 and TRBJ1-5; D gene uncertain. The CDR3 runs to 11 residues. Germline values: CDR1 LNHDA, CDR2 SQIVND (reference sequence). The CDR3 DNA sequence: TGTGCCAGTAGTTTGGAGGGAGAACTAATTTTT. This codes for CASSLEGELIF. Filled out from reference TRBV19 and TRBJ1-5, the complete variable domain reads DGGITQSPKYLFRKEGQNVTLSCEQNLNHDAMYWYRQDPGQGLRLIYYSQIVNDFQKGDIAEGYSVSREKKESFPLTVTSAQKNPTAFYLCASSLEGELIFGDGTRLSIL.

V usage is TRBV30 and J usage is TRBJ2-5; 7 bases fit TRBD2. This CDR3 is 12 amino acids long. Germline values: CDR1 GTSNPN, CDR2 SVGIG (reference sequence). In DNA form, the CDR3 reads TGTGCAAGAAAGGCCGGGGGGGAGACCCAGTACTTC. This gives the protein CARKAGGETQYF. Filled out from reference TRBV30 and TRBJ2-5, the complete variable domain reads SQTIHQWPATLVQPVGSPLSLECTVEGTSNPNLYWYRQAAGRGLQLLFYSVGIGQISSEVPQNLSASRPQDRQFILSSKKLLLSDSGFYLCARKAGGETQYFGPGTRLLVL.

V and J are TRBV19 and TRBJ1-3; D is unresolved. Trimming shortened V by 10 bases and J by 4 bases, and 11 bases separated the two germline ends. The CDR3 spans 12 residues. Germline V gives CDR1 LNHDA, CDR2 SQIVND (reference sequence). CDR3 protein: CATARSGNTIYF. In nucleotides, the CDR3 is TGTGCCACTGCAAGGTCGGGAAACACCATATATTTT. Drawing the rest from reference TRBV19 and TRBJ1-3, the complete variable domain is DGGITQSPKYLFRKEGQNVTLSCEQNLNHDAMYWYRQDPGQGLRLIYYSQIVNDFQKGDIAEGYSVSREKKESFPLTVTSAQKNPTAFYLCATARSGNTIYFGEGSWLTVV.

CDR3 in amino acids: CASSTPGAGKGLYNEQFF. The CDR3 DNA follows: TGTGCCAGTAGTACCCCTGGGGCGGGGAAAGGACTATACAATGAGCAGTTCTTC. The chain uses TRBV19 and TRBJ2-1, with D perhaps TRBD2 (6 bases). Trimming took off 4 bases at V and 4 bases at J, with 23 bases between the two ends. The CDR3 has 18 amino acids. CDR1 LNHDA and CDR2 SQIVND come from the germline V gene (reference sequence).

V usage is TRBV25-1 and J usage is TRBJ2-1; 7 nucleotides align to TRBD2. With V trimmed by 1 base and J by 3 bases, 3 bases remained unmatched. In germline, CDR1 is MGHDK, CDR2 SYGVNS. This CDR3 region has 15 residues. The CDR3 loop reads CASSELGGDYNEQFF. In DNA, the CDR3 is TGTGCCAGCAGTGAATTGGGGGGGGACTACAATGAGCAGTTCTTC.

This rearrangement joins TRBV5-1 to TRBJ1-3; TRBD1 matches 7 bases. In germline, CDR1 is SGHRS, CDR2 YFSETQ. The CDR3 totals 15 residues. Trimming at V came to 0 bases and at J to 6 bases, leaving 6 bases not matched to a gene. CDR3 amino acids: CASSLGTGRPNTIYF. DNA of the CDR3: TGCGCCAGCAGCTTGGGGACAGGTCGTCCAAACACCATATATTTT.

This chain uses TRBV2 with TRBJ2-7; D not certain. The CDR3 has 12 amino acids. Germline assignment: CDR1 SNHLY and CDR2 FYNNEI. V was clipped by 7 bases and J by 7 bases, with 14 bases between them. The CDR3 here is CASIFPTGEQYF. In DNA, the CDR3 is TGTGCCAGCATCTTCCCGACGGGTGAGCAGTACTTC. Full variable domain (remainder filled in from reference TRBV2 and TRBJ2-7): EPEVTQTPSHQVTQMGQEVILRCVPISNHLYFYWYRQILGQKVEFLVSFYNNEISEKSEIFDDQFSVERPDGSNFTLKIRSTKLEDSAMYFCASIFPTGEQYFGPGTRLTVT.

The chain recombines TRBV27 with TRBJ2-7; 8 positions match TRBD2. CDR3 length equals 14 residues. Germline trimming cut 7 bases from V and 7 bases from J; bases unmatched to any gene: 12. Germline CDR1 and CDR2: MNHEY and SMNVEV (reference sequence). The CDR3 DNA follows: TGTGCCAGCAAGCGGGGGCGCGGCGCCGCGGAGCAGTACGTC. Translating gives CASKRGRGAAEQYV.

This chain connects TRBV28 to TRBJ1-2, with TRBD1 as a possible D gene (5 bases). CDR3 size: 16 residues. V gave up 3 bases and J gave up 2 bases, with 16 bases separating them. Germline V gene lookup returns CDR1 MDHEN and CDR2 SYDVKM. The CDR3 DNA reads as TGTGCCAGCAGTTTGGTTGGAGCAGGGTTGAACTATGGCTACACCTTC. This codes for CASSLVGAGLNYGYTF.

This chain joins TRBV7-9 and TRBJ2-1; D is uncertain. Germline CDR1 is SEHNR and CDR2 is FQNEAQ (reference sequence). The length of the CDR3 is 13 residues. Trimming left V 1 base short and J 4 bases short, with 5 bases between. The CDR3 nucleotides are TGTGCCAGCAGCTTAGGGAATTACAATGAGCAGTTCTTC. This translates into CASSLGNYNEQFF.

This clone was observed a single time. J is TRBJ1-3 and V is TRBV5-4, with D maybe TRBD1 (6 bases). The CDR3 totals 15 residues. The germline CDR1 and CDR2 sequences are SGHNT and YYREEE (reference sequence). The V end was cut by 0 bases, the J end by 3 bases, with 10 bases between. Written as DNA, the CDR3 is TGTGCCAGCAGCTTGGCCGGGGGGCTTGGAAACACCATATATTTT. Encoded protein: CASSLAGGLGNTIYF.

This chain connects TRBV7-8 to TRBJ2-2; D possibly uses TRBD1 or TRBD2 (6 bases each). The germline V gene encodes CDR1 SGHVS and CDR2 FQNEAQ. The CDR3 length is 17 residues. Trimming stripped 3 bases from V and 0 bases from J, with 14 bases between. CDR3 sequence (DNA): TGTGCCAGCAGCTTTATGGGGGGCCGAGCGAACACCGGGGAGCTGTTTTTT. Protein product: CASSFMGGRANTGELFF.

The chain couples TRBV7-2 to TRBJ2-7; 9 nucleotides agree with TRBD1. Germline loops: CDR1 SGHTA, CDR2 FQGNSA. V shed 3 bases and J 4 bases; nucleotides not matched to a gene: 7. The CDR3 is 15 amino acids. CDR3 coding DNA: TGTGCCAGCAGCTTTGCCGGGACAGGGATTTACGAGCAGTACTTC. It specifies CASSFAGTGIYEQYF.

The sample holds one count of this clone. The J gene is TRBJ1-6, the V gene TRBV4-1; D remains ambiguous. V lost 4 bases and J 5 bases, leaving 21 bases between the germline ends. The CDR3 is 18 residues long. Germline V gene data show CDR1 as MGHRA and CDR2 as YSYEKL. CDR3 in amino acids: CASSPRGIQGPDNSPLHF. The CDR3 DNA reads as TGCGCCAGCAGCCCACGAGGGATTCAAGGGCCCGATAATTCACCCCTCCACTTT.

This chain connects TRBV15 to TRBJ2-5; D gene unclear. Germline lookup yields CDR1 LNHNV and CDR2 YYDKDF (reference sequence). The CDR3 runs to 15 residues. Between the trimmed V and J ends, which lost 1 base and 2 bases, there was a span of 11 bases. CDR3 DNA: TGTGCCACCAGCAGAGGGACGGTCGCGCAAGAGACCCAGTACTTC. The encoded protein is CATSRGTVAQETQYF.

This clone was seen a few times. The chain employs TRBV4-1 and TRBJ2-3; a weak D match, TRBD2 (5 bases). The length of the CDR3 is 21 residues. V was shortened by 2 bases and J by 0 bases, with 27 bases between the two germline ends. Looked up from germline, CDR1 is MGHRA and CDR2 is YSYEKL. The CDR3 DNA is TGCGCCAGCAGCCAACCCCCCTTTGGAGGATCGCCTATAGTCAGCACAGATACGCAGTATTTT. Translation: CASSQPPFGGSPIVSTDTQYF.

The chain uses TRBV30 and TRBJ2-1; no firm D call. V lost 4 bases and J lost 6, with 13 bases in between. Germline CDR1 and CDR2: GTSNPN and SVGIG (reference sequence). The CDR3 sequence is 13 residues long. CDR3 amino acids: CAWIRKGSNEQFF. CDR3 bases: TGTGCCTGGATTCGGAAAGGAAGCAATGAGCAGTTCTTC.

The V and J genes are TRBV7-2 and TRBJ1-5; D is uncertain. Germline V CDR1 and CDR2: SGHTA, FQGNSA. The V and J ends lost 5 bases and 7 bases respectively, with 12 bases between them. CDR3 length equals 13 residues. CDR3 nucleotide sequence: TGTGCCAGCAGCCCTTCAGGAGGACAGCCCCAGCATTTT. This translates into CASSPSGGQPQHF.

V gene TRBV11-1 combines with J gene TRBJ2-1, with D possibly matching TRBD2 (6 bases). Trimming removed 0 bases from V and 6 bases from J, with 9 bases in between. CDR3 length: 14 residues. Germline lookup yields CDR1 SGHAT and CDR2 FQDESV (reference sequence). CDR3 protein: CASSLALAFNEQFF. CDR3 DNA sequence: TGTGCCAGCAGCTTAGCCCTAGCGTTCAATGAGCAGTTCTTC.

This clone showed up just once. The CDR3 DNA sequence: TGTGCCTGGAGTCCCAACTGGGGTAATTCACCCCTCCACTTT. It codes for CAWSPNWGNSPLHF. This chain uses TRBV30 with TRBJ1-6; D is ambiguous. The germline V gene encodes CDR1 GTSNPN and CDR2 SVGIG (reference sequence). V was shortened by 2 bases and J by 6 bases, with 11 bases between the two germline ends. The CDR3 covers 14 residues.

The V gene is TRBV5-1, the J gene TRBJ1-1, with TRBD1 as a possible D gene (6 bases). Trimming took off 3 bases at V and 3 bases at J, with 15 bases between the two ends. Germline values: CDR1 SGHRS, CDR2 YFSETQ. The CDR3 runs 15 residues. The CDR3 sequence is CASSWHREFDTEAFF. The CDR3 DNA follows: TGCGCCAGCAGCTGGCACAGGGAATTCGACACTGAAGCTTTCTTT.

The chain has TRBV7-2 and TRBJ2-4, with TRBD1 identical over 7 bases. With 1 base clipped from V and 9 bases from J, the junction kept 6 bases outside the gene matches. Germline lookup yields CDR1 SGHTA and CDR2 FQGNSA. The CDR3 length is 14 residues. The CDR3 sequence: CASSLERTGGIQYF. The DNA of the CDR3 is TGTGCCAGCAGCTTAGAAAGGACAGGTGGCATTCAGTACTTC.